The entry below gives a single TCR beta chain sequence along with its context. Its antigen is not identified. This specimen belongs to a study of cytomegalovirus exposure and HLA in healthy donors. Findings of the study overall: V- and J-gene trimming in TCR beta was tied to a missense DCLRE1C variant by an analysis performed later. The productive fraction for most TCR beta V segments was about 90% or about 30% in an earlier analysis. It was likely that a cluster of highly shared sequence variants was a sequencing artifact. Analyses of presence and absence presupposed an approximately uniform sequencing depth across donors.

The CDR3 spans 17 residues. V trimming: 6 bases; J trimming: 0 bases; junction bases outside the gene matches: 9. Germline V gene lookup returns CDR1 SGHVS and CDR2 FQNEAQ. The PCR used 60 Vbeta and 13 Jbeta primers. Profiled with immunoSEQ multiplex PCR; TCRdb holds only in-frame clones, not every one. The sample consists of about 160,000 clones, 82% of them appearing once. The TCR sequence derives from a man over 45 in good health and CMV-seropositive. Sequenced input: PBMCs. The rearrangement joins TRBV7-8 to TRBJ1-5; 9 nucleotides match TRBD1. CDR3 residues: CASSHGQGSYSNQPQHF. In DNA form, the CDR3 reads TGTGCCAGCAGTCATGGACAGGGGTCTTATAGCAATCAGCCCCAGCATTTT.